This TCR beta chain originates from a study of CD8 T cells in Susac syndrome. High-throughput TCR beta sequencing covered peripheral CD8+ and CD4+ T cells. The multiple sclerosis control cohort comprised treatment-naive individuals presenting with stable or active relapsing-remitting disease. TEMRA cells were enriched by FACS, and CD4+ and CD8+ T cells were negatively isolated. The V and J ends lost 6 bases and 7 bases respectively, with 13 bases between them. The CDR3 is 11 residues long. Germline CDR1 is SQVTM and CDR2 is ANQGSEA. It was with random hexamers that roughly 0.5 to 1 ug RNA was reverse transcribed. The method of amplification for TCR beta CDR3 was immunoSEQ multiplex PCR, covering 54 Vbeta and 13 Jbeta. TCRdb reprocessed the immunoSEQ multiplex PCR reads via MiXCR and lists one record per CDR3 protein. The data show approximately 130,000 distinct CDR3 sequences, with about 90% seen just once and over 0.2% held by the top ten.

This sequence was found in a human donor with multiple sclerosis. This chain connects TRBV29-1 to TRBJ2-7; D is ambiguous. Input material: CD8+ T cells from PBMCs. This chain's CDR3 is CSVYVLGEQYF. The CDR3 region has the DNA TGCAGCGTCTACGTACTTGGGGAGCAGTACTTC.